The entry that follows covers one T cell receptor (beta chain) sequence. What it binds is not known. The read falls 3 residues short of the CDR3 end, and the missing part is taken from the germline J gene. This sample was included in a study of T cells in women clearing cervical HPV infection. Study overall: No precancer developed; the control's incident HPV16 infection cleared within 12 months. Study-wide results and limits: A classifier using richness and V gene abundances reached an AUC of more than 0.75. Associations may precede or follow infection; HPV-specific or memory T cells were not isolated.

The table came from immunoSEQ multiplex PCR; TCRdb's copy has only in-frame clones and leaves some out. The sample data list under 30,000 clones. The germline CDR1 and CDR2 sequences are DFQATT and SNEGSKA (reference sequence). This CDR3 is built from 14 residues. V gave up 1 base and J gave up 5 bases, with 11 bases separating them. The chain employs TRBV20-1 and TRBJ1-4, with a tentative D call TRBD1 (5 bases). Input material: blood buffy coat. This TCR came from a woman between 18 and 70 years old with a cervical HPV16 infection that either progressed to CIN3+ or cleared (not recorded which). CDR3 DNA, as far as it was read: TGCAGTGCTAGAGTCGGGCCAGGGAATGAAAAA. Translated: CSARVGPGNEK. The full CDR3 sequence reads CSARVGPGNEKLFF.